The 26 T cell receptor beta chains given below trace back to one sample, sequenced in a study of spatial heterogeneity in lung cancer (dated by TCRdb to between 2018 and 2020). This specimen's time point label, interpreted: sample taken at primary tumor resection. TCR sequencing used whole RNA extracted from tumor and nontumor lung tissue, or from cryopreserved PBMC samples, without cell sorting. Library prep was done by 5' RACE. Sequenced using a NextSeq 500. TCRdb reworked the public reads: Q25 trimming with fastp, MiXCR clone assembly, productive beta chains retained. Merged by CDR3 protein, the rows form single entries marked with the most common genes and DNA. The sample table records 40,000 to 55,000 distinct CDR3 sequences; roughly 13% of these occur just once. 55% to 70% of the sample is in the top ten clones. The material was PBMCs, obtained at surgery. These receptor sequences come from a male donor with early-stage non-small cell lung cancer.

This clonotype was detected ten times or more. CDR3 coding DNA: TGTGCCAGCAGCCATAACACCGGGGAGCTGTTTTTT. It is translated as CASSHNTGELFF. The V and J genes are TRBV9 and TRBJ2-2; no clear D gene. Trimming took off 4 bases at V and 2 bases at J, with 3 bases between the two ends. There are 12 residues in the CDR3. Looked up from germline, CDR1 is SGDLS and CDR2 is YYNGEE. Combining the CDR3 with reference TRBV9 and TRBJ2-2 gives the whole variable domain DSGVTQTPKHLITATGQRVTLRCSPRSGDLSVYWYQQSLDQGLQFLIQYYNGEERAKGNILERFSAQQFPDLHSELNLSSLELGDSALYFCASSHNTGELFFGEGSRLTVL.

The chain joins TRBV10-3 to TRBJ2-3, with D unresolved. V lost 4 bases to trimming and J lost 0 bases, with 17 bases between them. This CDR3 spans 17 amino acids. Germline CDR1 and CDR2: ENHRY and SYGVKD. The CDR3 nucleotides read TGTGCCATCAGTGCTTCGCTAGGACGTTCTAGCACAGATACGCAGTATTTT. Protein sequence: CAISASLGRSSTDTQYF.

As concerns this clonotype: It may be a read error: a sequence one base away is much more abundant. The chain joins TRBV3-1 to TRBJ1-2, with D maybe TRBD1 (5 bases). V was shortened by 1 base and J by 8 bases, with 11 bases between the two germline ends. Germline CDR1 and CDR2: LGHDT and YNNKEL (reference sequence). The CDR3 loop spans 13 amino acids. The CDR3 region is CASSQGRGKGYTF. The CDR3 nucleotides are TGTGCCAGCAGCCAAGGGCGGGGGAAAGGCTACACCTTC. The full variable domain, completed using reference TRBV3-1 and TRBJ1-2, is DTAVSQTPKYLVTQMGNDKSIKCEQNLGHDTMYWYKQDSKKFLKIMFSYNNKELIINETVPNRFSPKSPDKAHLNLHINSLELGDSAVYFCASSQGRGKGYTFGSGTRLTVV.

The chain is built from TRBV2 and TRBJ2-7; TRBD2 matches 7 bases. V gave up 5 bases and J gave up 3 bases; unmatched junction bases: 1. This CDR3 comprises 12 residues. Germline values: CDR1 SNHLY, CDR2 FYNNEI. The CDR3 region has the DNA TGTGCCAGCAGTAGGACTAGCTACGAGCAGTACTTC. Protein: CASSRTSYEQYF.

J is TRBJ2-5 and V is TRBV5-1, with TRBD1 identical over 8 bases. Germline V CDR1 and CDR2: SGHRS, YFSETQ. V lost 0 bases, J lost 5 bases, and 3 bases stayed unmatched. This CDR3 contains 14 residues. The CDR3 nucleotides read TGCGCCAGCAGCTTGGCGACAGGGGCTGAGACCCAGTACTTC. Protein product: CASSLATGAETQYF.

This clonotype was recorded many times. The gene calls are TRBV28 and TRBJ2-5; D is uncertain. CDR3 length equals 14 residues. From germline, CDR1 is MDHEN and CDR2 SYDVKM. V lost 2 bases, J lost 2 bases, and 9 bases lay in between. The DNA of the CDR3 is TGTGCCAGCAGTTTAACGCGACGGCAAGAGACCCAGTACTTC. Amino acid sequence: CASSLTRRQETQYF.

CDR3 sequence reads: CASSPSLRGVGGNTIYF. As DNA, the CDR3 is TGTGCCAGCAGCCCGAGCCTCAGGGGTGTGGGCGGAAACACCATATATTTT. The chain has TRBV9 and TRBJ1-3; D is possibly TRBD1 (6 bases). CDR1 and CDR2 from the germline V gene are SGDLS and YYNGEE. Trimming left V 4 bases short and J 4 bases short, with 21 bases between. The CDR3 sequence is 17 residues long. The variable domain in full, completed from reference TRBV9 and TRBJ1-3, reads DSGVTQTPKHLITATGQRVTLRCSPRSGDLSVYWYQQSLDQGLQFLIQYYNGEERAKGNILERFSAQQFPDLHSELNLSSLELGDSALYFCASSPSLRGVGGNTIYFGEGSWLTVV.

The chain uses TRBV6-5 and TRBJ1-2; D uncertain. V lost 0 bases, J lost 2 bases, and 4 bases lay in between. The CDR3 extends over 13 amino acids. Germline loops: CDR1 MNHEY, CDR2 SVGAGI. The CDR3 loop is CASSYSGNYGYTF. The CDR3 region has the DNA TGTGCCAGCAGTTACTCAGGGAACTATGGCTACACCTTC.

The rearrangement joins TRBV7-3 to TRBJ2-1, with 7 nucleotides matching TRBD1. This CDR3 spans 16 amino acids. In germline, CDR1 is SGHTA, CDR2 FQGTGA. The V segment lost 2 bases and the J segment 0 bases; nucleotides outside the gene matches: 4. This CDR3 reads CASSLEGASSYNEQFF. The CDR3, as DNA: TGTGCCAGCAGCTTAGAGGGGGCGAGCTCCTACAATGAGCAGTTCTTC. Using reference TRBV7-3 and TRBJ2-1 for the parts outside the CDR3, the full variable domain is GAGVSQTPSNKVTEKGKYVELRCDPISGHTALYWYRQSLGQGPEFLIYFQGTGAADDSGLPNDRFFAVRPEGSVSTLKIQRTERGDSAVYLCASSLEGASSYNEQFFGPGTRLTVL.

There are many counts of this clonotype. The chain recombines TRBV12-3 or TRBV12-4 with TRBJ1-6, with D maybe TRBD1 (5 bases). The CDR3 runs 13 residues. V was cut by 6 bases and J by 10 bases, with 13 bases left in between. DNA for the CDR3: TGTGCCAGCAGCCAGGGCTTGGGGTCACCCCTCCACTTT. This translates into CASSQGLGSPLHF.

This clonotype has just a few counts. The CDR3 DNA is TGCAGTGCTAGAGATCAGGGGATGAACACTGAAGCTTTCTTT. Protein sequence: CSARDQGMNTEAFF. The chain recombines TRBV20-1 with TRBJ1-1; tentatively, D is TRBD1 (6 bases). From germline, CDR1 is DFQATT and CDR2 SNEGSKA (reference sequence). The CDR3 runs 14 residues. The ends were cut back, 0 bases at V and 0 bases at J, with 8 bases in the middle.

This clonotype occurred a few times. The chain uses TRBV6-1 and TRBJ2-5; D is perhaps TRBD1 or TRBD2 (6 bases each). CDR1 MNHNS and CDR2 SASEGT come from the germline V gene. The V and J ends lost 6 bases and 2 bases respectively, with 16 bases between them. CDR3 length: 15 amino acids. CDR3 bases: TGTGCCAGCAGGATGACAGGAGGGTTTCAAGAGACCCAGTACTTC. This encodes CASRMTGGFQETQYF.

This clonotype has only a few counts. This rearrangement joins TRBV28 to TRBJ1-4; TRBD1 matches 8 bases. CDR1 and CDR2 from the germline V gene are MDHEN and SYDVKM. This CDR3 region has 15 residues. The junction had 10 bases not matched to a gene; V was cut back by 5 bases and J by 8 bases. CDR3 nucleotides: TGTGCCAGCAGTGCCCCACAGGGGGGAGGGGAAAAACTGTTTTTT. It codes for CASSAPQGGGEKLFF.

The CDR3 reads CASGGDYTGELFF. The CDR3 DNA sequence: TGTGCCAGTGGAGGGGATTACACCGGGGAGCTGTTTTTT. The chain joins TRBV25-1 to TRBJ2-2; tentative D call: TRBD2 (6 bases). The germline V and J ends were trimmed by 9 bases and 3 bases, with 11 bases remaining between them. Germline CDR1 MGHDK, CDR2 SYGVNS. The CDR3 runs to 13 residues.

The chain employs TRBV19 and TRBJ1-5, with 9 bases fitting TRBD1. Trimming removed 5 bases from V and 1 base from J; junction bases left unmatched: 6. The germline V gene encodes CDR1 LNHDA and CDR2 SQIVND (reference sequence). The CDR3 has 16 amino acids. CDR3 sequence (DNA): TGTGCCAGTAGTCCCAGGACAGGGGCAAGCAATCAGCCCCAGCATTTT. This codes for CASSPRTGASNQPQHF.

A few counts support this clonotype. The V and J genes are TRBV5-1 and TRBJ1-2; 8 bases match TRBD1. This CDR3 is 15 amino acids long. Germline trimming cut 5 bases from V and 7 bases from J; bases unmatched to any gene: 13. Germline loops: CDR1 SGHRS, CDR2 YFSETQ. The CDR3 coding sequence is TGCGCCAGCAGAAGCCCTTACAGGGGGGAACGTGGCTACACCTTC. It is translated as CASRSPYRGERGYTF.

This clonotype was counted only a few times. The V and J genes are TRBV4-2 and TRBJ2-3; weak D call: TRBD2 (6 bases). This CDR3 contains 14 residues. V shed 1 base and J shed 6 bases, with 11 bases lying between them. The germline V gene has CDR1 LGHNA and CDR2 YNFKEQ. The CDR3 sequence is CASSQGLEFDTQYF. Written as DNA, the CDR3 is TGTGCCAGCAGCCAAGGACTAGAATTCGATACGCAGTATTTT.

This clonotype occurred many times. The chain joins TRBV6-1 to TRBJ2-7; possibly TRBD2 for D (5 bases). V lost 8 bases, J lost 0 bases, and 8 bases lay in between. Germline CDR1 MNHNS, CDR2 SASEGT. CDR3 length: 12 residues. The CDR3 DNA reads as TGTGCCAGCGGGGAGAGCTCCTACGAGCAGTACTTC. This gives the protein CASGESSYEQYF.

This clonotype came up many times. The DNA of the CDR3 is TGTGCCAGCAGTTGGTTGGAGGACAGGGGCCCTGAAGCTTTCTTT. This encodes CASSWLEDRGPEAFF. The chain carries TRBV28 and TRBJ1-1, with TRBD1 identical over 9 bases. Per germline, CDR1 MDHEN and CDR2 SYDVKM. V trimming: 4 bases; J trimming: 6 bases; junction bases outside the gene matches: 9. CDR3 length: 15 residues.

This clonotype appeared a few times. CDR3 DNA: TGTGCCAGCTCACCACGAGGTCTCTCTGGGGCCAACGTCCTGACTTTC. It specifies CASSPRGLSGANVLTF. V gene TRBV18 combines with J gene TRBJ2-6; D gene unclear. From germline, CDR1 is KGHSH and CDR2 LQKENI. The ends were cut back, 1 base at V and 0 bases at J, with 7 bases in the middle. The CDR3 runs 16 residues.

This chain connects TRBV20-1 to TRBJ2-1, with D possibly matching TRBD1 (5 bases). Germline V CDR1 and CDR2: DFQATT, SNEGSKA (reference sequence). The CDR3 runs to 13 residues. V was shortened by 6 bases and J by 4 bases, with 13 bases between the two germline ends. DNA for the CDR3: TGCAGTGCCCCAGGGAACAGGTACAATGAGCAGTTCTTC. This sequence encodes CSAPGNRYNEQFF.

This CDR3 reads CASNPQPGANVLTF. CDR3 nucleotides: TGCGCCAGCAATCCCCAACCTGGGGCCAACGTCCTGACTTTC. This sequence joins TRBV5-1 and TRBJ2-6; D remains ambiguous. With 6 bases removed from V and 2 bases from J, the gap between germline ends came to 9 bases. This CDR3 is 14 amino acids long. Germline CDR1 reads SGHRS; CDR2 reads YFSETQ.

The table lists this clonotype with many counts. The rearrangement joins TRBV5-1 to TRBJ2-3; D may be TRBD2 (6 bases). Germline values: CDR1 SGHRS, CDR2 YFSETQ. The CDR3 contains 15 residues. The ends were cut back, 0 bases at V and 6 bases at J, with 14 bases in the middle. CDR3 DNA: TGCGCCAGCAGCTTGGCTGGGACGGGAGCGGATACGCAGTATTTT. Encoded protein: CASSLAGTGADTQYF. The variable domain in full, with the rest retrieved from reference TRBV5-1 and TRBJ2-3, is KAGVTQTPRYLIKTRGQQVTLSCSPISGHRSVSWYQQTPGQGLQFLFEYFSETQRNKGNFPGRFSGRQFSNSRSEMNVSTLELGDSALYLCASSLAGTGADTQYFGPGTRLTVL.

At least ten counts were recorded for this clonotype. V and J are TRBV7-9 and TRBJ2-6; D remains unclear. Trimming stripped 5 bases from V and 0 bases from J, with 5 bases between. CDR1 SEHNR and CDR2 FQNEAQ come from the germline V gene (reference sequence). The CDR3 contains 14 residues. CDR3 bases: TGTGCCAGCAGCCAATACTCTGGGGCCAACGTCCTGACTTTC. Amino acids: CASSQYSGANVLTF.

V gene TRBV12-3 or TRBV12-4 combines with J gene TRBJ1-4; possibly TRBD1 for D (6 bases). Trimming cost V 2 bases and J 8 bases, with 12 bases left between them. The CDR3 totals 14 residues. The CDR3: CASSLLGAGEKLFF. CDR3 in DNA: TGTGCCAGCAGTTTATTGGGGGCGGGCGAAAAACTGTTTTTT.

This clonotype was observed at least ten times. The chain uses TRBV6-6 and TRBJ2-7, with unresolved D. Germline-derived CDR1 and CDR2 are MNHNY and SVGAGI (reference sequence). V lost 3 bases and J lost 2, with 11 bases in between. The length of the CDR3 is 14 residues. The CDR3 is CASSYGASTYEQYF. For the CDR3, the DNA is TGTGCCAGCAGTTATGGAGCAAGTACCTACGAGCAGTACTTC.